Given below is one T cell receptor (beta chain) in context. Its antigen is unidentified. The primer mix had 60 Vbeta and 13 Jbeta primers. The protocol was immunoSEQ multiplex PCR, while the TCRdb copy is restricted to in-frame clones and leaves out a portion. The data contain some 150,000 clones, about 72% of them seen just once; the ten biggest clones take up approximately 1.3%. This sample was included in a study of cytomegalovirus exposure and HLA in healthy donors. Study in general: T cells numbering around 190 million yielded some 100 million unique TCR beta sequences in an earlier analysis. Points from the study as a whole: The availability of immune exposure information extended only to CMV serostatus.

Trimming left V 5 bases short and J 6 bases short, with 22 bases between. The CDR3 sequence is 17 residues long. Germline V gene sequence: CDR1 LNHDA, CDR2 SQIVND (reference sequence). The clonotype comes from a man in his fifties or sixties in good health and CMV-seronegative. Material for sequencing was PBMCs. The chain carries TRBV19 and TRBJ2-2; D may be TRBD2 (6 bases). CDR3: CASSVWVADGSSGELFF. Written as DNA, the CDR3 is TGTGCCAGTAGTGTTTGGGTAGCGGACGGTAGCTCCGGGGAGCTGTTTTTT. The whole variable domain, remainder taken from reference TRBV19 and TRBJ2-2, is DGGITQSPKYLFRKEGQNVTLSCEQNLNHDAMYWYRQDPGQGLRLIYYSQIVNDFQKGDIAEGYSVSREKKESFPLTVTSAQKNPTAFYLCASSVWVADGSSGELFFGEGSRLTVL.